Listed here are 11 T cell receptor beta chains from one sample, sequenced in a study. In TCRdb, the RT-PCR reads were re-called with MiXCR into one record per CDR3 protein. The sample contains 550,000 to 750,000 distinct CDR3 sequences, 14% of which appear only once. Sequencing input: memory CD4+ T cells from blood. Every receptor here comes from a female donor in good health, serving as a healthy control.

The V and J genes are TRBV20-1 and TRBJ2-5; D is undetermined. Germline V gives CDR1 DFQATT, CDR2 SNEGSKA (reference sequence). Trimming shortened V by 2 bases and J by 4 bases, and 8 bases separated the two germline ends. CDR3 length equals 12 residues. The CDR3 DNA sequence: TGCAGTGCTAGATCGCTAGTAGAGACCCAGTACTTC. Its protein product is CSARSLVETQYF.

V gene TRBV24-1 combines with J gene TRBJ2-1; TRBD2 aligns across 8 bases. The CDR3 extends over 16 amino acids. V lost 4 bases, J lost 7 bases, and 11 bases stayed unmatched. Germline V gene sequence: CDR1 KGHDR, CDR2 SFDVKD. The DNA for the CDR3 is TGTGCCACCAGTGACAAAAGGCTAGCGGGTATAAATGAGCAGTTCTTC. As protein: CATSDKRLAGINEQFF.

This clonotype occurred a few times. The rearrangement links TRBV6-5 to TRBJ2-7, with TRBD2 matching over 9 bases. CDR3 length equals 15 residues. Losses at the gene ends were 4 bases for V and 2 bases for J; bases not matched to a gene: 6. Germline V gives CDR1 MNHEY, CDR2 SVGAGI. The CDR3, as DNA: TGTGCCAGCAGTTCTAATAGCGGGAGACCCTACGAGCAGTACTTC. Amino acid sequence: CASSSNSGRPYEQYF.

V and J are TRBV7-2 and TRBJ1-2; no clear D. Germline V lookup: CDR1 SGHTA, CDR2 FQGNSA. Trimming removed 1 base from V and 4 bases from J, with 10 bases in between. The CDR3 spans 14 residues. The CDR3 DNA is TGTGCCAGCAGCTTAGACACCCGTGGCTATGGCTACACCTTC. It translates to CASSLDTRGYGYTF.

The chain carries TRBV20-1 and TRBJ2-1; D unresolved. V lost 0 bases and J 3 bases, leaving 9 bases between the germline ends. The CDR3 length is 14 residues. CDR1 and CDR2 (germline): DFQATT, SNEGSKA (reference sequence). The CDR3, as DNA: TGCAGTGCTAGAGACTACCGACACTACAATGAGCAGTTCTTC. It codes for CSARDYRHYNEQFF.

The sample holds a few counts of this clonotype. The chain links TRBV20-1 to TRBJ2-2; 7 nucleotides match TRBD1. Germline CDR1 reads DFQATT; CDR2 reads SNEGSKA (reference sequence). CDR3 length: 16 amino acids. The V and J ends lost 3 bases and 3 bases, in that order; junction bases with no gene match: 10. The CDR3 DNA reads as TGCAGTGCTAGGGGGGTCAGGGGGTTTTACACCGGGGAGCTGTTTTTT. Encoded protein: CSARGVRGFYTGELFF.

The rearrangement links TRBV24-1 to TRBJ2-7, with no clear D. Trimming took 2 bases from V and 3 from J, leaving 10 bases between them. CDR3 length equals 14 residues. Germline V CDR1 and CDR2: KGHDR, SFDVKD. For the CDR3, the DNA is TGTGCCACCAGTGATTCGGGCAGGATCTACGAGCAGTACTTC. It is translated as CATSDSGRIYEQYF.

This rearrangement joins TRBV3-1 to TRBJ1-1; D unclear. The CDR3 is made up of 14 amino acids. Per the germline V gene, CDR1 is LGHDT and CDR2 is YNNKEL (reference sequence). Trimming removed 0 bases at V and 1 base at J, with 6 bases between. The CDR3 protein is CASSQDPRNTEAFF. The CDR3 coding sequence is TGTGCCAGCAGCCAAGATCCAAGGAACACTGAAGCTTTCTTT.

The rearrangement uses TRBV11-1 and TRBJ2-2; possible D gene TRBD2, 5 bases. This CDR3 comprises 15 residues. Trimming removed 5 bases at V and 4 bases at J, with 14 bases between. The germline gives CDR1 SGHAT, CDR2 FQDESV (reference sequence). In DNA, the CDR3 is TGTGCCAGCAGCCTGTTGGGAGAAGGCACCGGGGAGCTGTTTTTT. Protein: CASSLLGEGTGELFF.

This chain connects TRBV5-1 to TRBJ2-6; no firm D call. The CDR3 totals 15 residues. CDR1 and CDR2 (germline): SGHRS, YFSETQ. Trimming pared 3 bases from V and 3 bases from J, leaving 10 bases between. CDR3 sequence: CASSSPAGGANVLTF. For the CDR3, the DNA is TGCGCCAGCAGCTCCCCAGCAGGTGGGGCCAACGTCCTGACTTTC.

This clonotype was counted only a few times. This chain links TRBV20-1 with TRBJ2-2; D unresolved. Trimming took off 0 bases at V and 6 bases at J, with 17 bases between the two ends. Germline V lookup: CDR1 DFQATT, CDR2 SNEGSKA (reference sequence). The CDR3 sequence is 16 residues long. CDR3 nucleotides: TGCAGTGCTAGAGATCGGAGAGGAGCCCACGCCGGGGAGCTGTTTTTT. Its protein is CSARDRRGAHAGELFF.